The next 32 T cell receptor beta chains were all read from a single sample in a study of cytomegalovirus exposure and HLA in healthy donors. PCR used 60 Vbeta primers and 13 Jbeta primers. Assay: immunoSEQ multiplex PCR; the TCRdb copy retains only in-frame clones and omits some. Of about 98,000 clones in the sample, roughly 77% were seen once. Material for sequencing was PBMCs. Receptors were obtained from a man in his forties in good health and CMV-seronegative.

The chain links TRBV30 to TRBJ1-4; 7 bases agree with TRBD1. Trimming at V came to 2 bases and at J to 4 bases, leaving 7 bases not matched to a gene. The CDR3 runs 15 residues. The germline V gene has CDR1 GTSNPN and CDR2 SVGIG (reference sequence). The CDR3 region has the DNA TGTGCCTGGAGTATCCTGACAGGGCTTAATGAAAAACTGTTTTTT. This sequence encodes CAWSILTGLNEKLFF.

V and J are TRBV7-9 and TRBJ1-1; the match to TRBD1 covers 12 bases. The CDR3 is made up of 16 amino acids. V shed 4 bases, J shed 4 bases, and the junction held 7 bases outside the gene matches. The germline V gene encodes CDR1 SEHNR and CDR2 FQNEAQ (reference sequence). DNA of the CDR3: TGTGCCAGCAGCTCCCGGGACAGGGGGCGCGGCACTGAAGCTTTCTTT. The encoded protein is CASSSRDRGRGTEAFF.

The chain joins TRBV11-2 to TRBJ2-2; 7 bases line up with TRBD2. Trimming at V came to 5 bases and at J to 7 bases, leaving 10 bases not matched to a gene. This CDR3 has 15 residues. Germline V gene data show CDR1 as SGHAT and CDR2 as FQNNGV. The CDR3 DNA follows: TGTGCCAGCAGCACCCTGGGGGGGGATATCGGGGAGCTGTTTTTT. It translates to CASSTLGGDIGELFF.

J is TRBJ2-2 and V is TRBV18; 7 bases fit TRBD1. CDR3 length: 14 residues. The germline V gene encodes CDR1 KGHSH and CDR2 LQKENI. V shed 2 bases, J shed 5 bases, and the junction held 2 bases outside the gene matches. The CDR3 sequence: CASSPTTGTGELFF. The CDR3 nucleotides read TGTGCCAGCTCACCAACGACAGGGACCGGGGAGCTGTTTTTT.

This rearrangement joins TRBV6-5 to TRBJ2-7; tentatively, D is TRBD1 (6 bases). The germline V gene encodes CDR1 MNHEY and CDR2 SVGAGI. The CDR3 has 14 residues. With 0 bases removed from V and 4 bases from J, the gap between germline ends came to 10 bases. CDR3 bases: TGTGCCAGCAGTTACTCGGACAGTCCGTACGAGCAGTACTTC. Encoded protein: CASSYSDSPYEQYF.

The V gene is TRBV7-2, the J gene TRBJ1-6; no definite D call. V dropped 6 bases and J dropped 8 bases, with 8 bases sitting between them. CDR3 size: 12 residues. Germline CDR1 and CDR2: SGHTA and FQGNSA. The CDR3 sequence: CASRPIDSPLHF. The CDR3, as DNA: TGTGCCAGCAGACCTATTGATTCACCCCTCCACTTT.

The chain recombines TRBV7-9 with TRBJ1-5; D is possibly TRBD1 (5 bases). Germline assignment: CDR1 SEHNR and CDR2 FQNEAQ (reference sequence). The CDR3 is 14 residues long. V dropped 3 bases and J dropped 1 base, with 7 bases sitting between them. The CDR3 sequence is CASSFAGSNQPQHF. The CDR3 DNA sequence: TGTGCCAGCAGCTTCGCAGGGAGCAATCAGCCCCAGCATTTT.

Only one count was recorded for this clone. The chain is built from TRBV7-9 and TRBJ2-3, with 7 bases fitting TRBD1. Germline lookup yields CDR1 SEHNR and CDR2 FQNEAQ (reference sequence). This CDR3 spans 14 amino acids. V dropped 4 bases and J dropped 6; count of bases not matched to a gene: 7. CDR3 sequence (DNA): TGTGCCAGCAGCTCACAGGGGCCCCGCGATACGCAGTATTTT. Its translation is CASSSQGPRDTQYF.

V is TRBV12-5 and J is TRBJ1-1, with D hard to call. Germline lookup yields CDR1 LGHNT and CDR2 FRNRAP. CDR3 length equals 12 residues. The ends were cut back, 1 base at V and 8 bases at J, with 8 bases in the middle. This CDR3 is CASGLDITEAFF. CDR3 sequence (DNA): TGTGCTAGTGGTTTGGATATTACAGAAGCTTTCTTT.

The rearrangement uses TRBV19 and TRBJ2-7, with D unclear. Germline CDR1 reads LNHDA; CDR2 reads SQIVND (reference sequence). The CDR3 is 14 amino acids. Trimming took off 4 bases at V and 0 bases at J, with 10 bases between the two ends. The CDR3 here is CASSRQVSSYEQYF. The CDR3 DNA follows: TGTGCCAGTAGTAGGCAGGTTAGCTCCTACGAGCAGTACTTC.

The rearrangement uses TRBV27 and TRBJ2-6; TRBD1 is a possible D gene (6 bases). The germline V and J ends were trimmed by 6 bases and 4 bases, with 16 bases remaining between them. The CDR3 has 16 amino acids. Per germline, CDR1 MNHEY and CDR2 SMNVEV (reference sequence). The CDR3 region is CASRHPQGSGANVLTF. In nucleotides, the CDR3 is TGTGCCAGCAGGCACCCACAGGGTTCCGGGGCCAACGTCCTGACTTTC.

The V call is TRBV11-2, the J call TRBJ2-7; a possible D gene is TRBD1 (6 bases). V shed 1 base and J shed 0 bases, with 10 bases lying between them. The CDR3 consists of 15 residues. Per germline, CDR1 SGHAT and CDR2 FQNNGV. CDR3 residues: CASSLVQGYSYEQYF. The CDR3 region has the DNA TGTGCCAGCAGCTTAGTCCAGGGGTACTCCTACGAGCAGTACTTC.

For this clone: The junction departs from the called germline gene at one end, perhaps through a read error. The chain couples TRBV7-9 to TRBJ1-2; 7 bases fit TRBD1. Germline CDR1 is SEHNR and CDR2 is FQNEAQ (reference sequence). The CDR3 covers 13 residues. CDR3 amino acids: CSSSSTGDYGYTF. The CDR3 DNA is TGTTCCAGCAGCTCAACAGGGGACTATGGCTACACCTTC.

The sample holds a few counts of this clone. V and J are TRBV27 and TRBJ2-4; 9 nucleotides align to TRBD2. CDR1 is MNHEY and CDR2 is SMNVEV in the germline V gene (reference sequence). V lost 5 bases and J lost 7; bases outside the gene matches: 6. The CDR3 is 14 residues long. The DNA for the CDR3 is TGTGCCAGCAGTCGAAGCGGGGGGTGGAACATTCAGTACTTC. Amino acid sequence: CASSRSGGWNIQYF.

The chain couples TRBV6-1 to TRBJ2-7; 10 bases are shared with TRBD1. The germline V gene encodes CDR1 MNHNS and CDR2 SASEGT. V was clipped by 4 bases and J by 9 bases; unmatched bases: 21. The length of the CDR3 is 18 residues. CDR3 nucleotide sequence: TGTGCCAGCAGTGCCCCTTCCTCGTCTGGGACAGGGGCAGGATGGCAGTACTTC. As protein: CASSAPSSSGTGAGWQYF.

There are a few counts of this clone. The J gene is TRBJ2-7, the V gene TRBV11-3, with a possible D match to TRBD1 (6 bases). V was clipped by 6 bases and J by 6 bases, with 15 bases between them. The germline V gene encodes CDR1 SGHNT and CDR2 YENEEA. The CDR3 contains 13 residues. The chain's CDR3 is CASSLQGSFEQYF. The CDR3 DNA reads TGTGCCAGCAGTTTACAGGGTTCTTTCGAGCAGTACTTC.

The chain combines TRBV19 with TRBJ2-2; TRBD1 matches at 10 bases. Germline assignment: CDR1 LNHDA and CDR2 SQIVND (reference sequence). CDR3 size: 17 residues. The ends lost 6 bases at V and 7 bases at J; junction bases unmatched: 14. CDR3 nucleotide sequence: TGTGCCAGTAGAGACCGGGACAGGGGAGTTTTGGGCGGGGAGCTGTTTTTT. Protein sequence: CASRDRDRGVLGGELFF.

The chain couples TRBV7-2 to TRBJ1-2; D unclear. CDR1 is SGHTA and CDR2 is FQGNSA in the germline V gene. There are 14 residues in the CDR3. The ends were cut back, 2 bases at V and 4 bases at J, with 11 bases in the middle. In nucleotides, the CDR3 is TGTGCCAGCAGCTTAATGGAGGCAACCTATGGCTACACCTTC. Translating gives CASSLMEATYGYTF.

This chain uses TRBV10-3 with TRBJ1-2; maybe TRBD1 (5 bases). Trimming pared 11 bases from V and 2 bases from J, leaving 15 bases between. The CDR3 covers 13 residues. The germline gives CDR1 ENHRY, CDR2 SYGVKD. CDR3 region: CAQRGEGNYGYTF. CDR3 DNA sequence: TGTGCCCAGCGCGGGGAGGGGAACTATGGCTACACCTTC.

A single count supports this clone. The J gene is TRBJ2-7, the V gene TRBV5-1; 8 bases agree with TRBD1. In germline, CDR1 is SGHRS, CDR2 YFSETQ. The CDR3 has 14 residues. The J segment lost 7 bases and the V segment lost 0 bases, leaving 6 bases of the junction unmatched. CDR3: CASSLGAGGTEQYF. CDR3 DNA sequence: TGCGCCAGCAGCTTGGGGGCAGGGGGCACAGAGCAGTACTTC. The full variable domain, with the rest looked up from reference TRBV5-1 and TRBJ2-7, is KAGVTQTPRYLIKTRGQQVTLSCSPISGHRSVSWYQQTPGQGLQFLFEYFSETQRNKGNFPGRFSGRQFSNSRSEMNVSTLELGDSALYLCASSLGAGGTEQYFGPGTRLTVT.

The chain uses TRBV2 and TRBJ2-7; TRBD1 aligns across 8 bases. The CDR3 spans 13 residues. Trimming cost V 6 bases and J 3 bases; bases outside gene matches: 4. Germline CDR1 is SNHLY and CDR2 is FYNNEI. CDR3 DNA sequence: TGTGCCAGCAGGAAGACAGGGGTCTACGAGCAGTACTTC. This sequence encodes CASRKTGVYEQYF.

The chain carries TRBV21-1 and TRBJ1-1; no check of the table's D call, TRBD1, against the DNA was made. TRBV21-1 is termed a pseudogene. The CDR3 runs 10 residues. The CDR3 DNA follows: TGTGCCAGCAGTACAGGGGTGGCTTTCTTT. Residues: CASSTGVAFF.

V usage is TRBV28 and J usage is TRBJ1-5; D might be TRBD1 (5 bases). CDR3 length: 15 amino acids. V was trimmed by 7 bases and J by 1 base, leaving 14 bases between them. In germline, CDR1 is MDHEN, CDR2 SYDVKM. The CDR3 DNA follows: TGTGCCAGCATCCCATTCAGGGCGAGCAATCAGCCCCAGCATTTT. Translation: CASIPFRASNQPQHF.

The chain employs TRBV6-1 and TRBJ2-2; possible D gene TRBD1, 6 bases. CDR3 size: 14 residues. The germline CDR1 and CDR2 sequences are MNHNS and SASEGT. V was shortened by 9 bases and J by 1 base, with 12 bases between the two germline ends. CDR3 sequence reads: CASRPGQNTGELFF. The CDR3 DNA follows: TGTGCCAGTAGACCGGGACAGAACACCGGGGAGCTGTTTTTT.

The chain's CDR3 is CASSLVGTGVSEAFF. In DNA form, the CDR3 reads TGTGCCAGCAGTTTAGTCGGGACAGGGGTATCTGAAGCTTTCTTT. The chain employs TRBV27 and TRBJ1-1; 10 positions match TRBD1. V dropped 2 bases and J dropped 6; count of bases not matched to a gene: 6. This CDR3 has 15 residues. Germline CDR1 and CDR2: MNHEY and SMNVEV (reference sequence).

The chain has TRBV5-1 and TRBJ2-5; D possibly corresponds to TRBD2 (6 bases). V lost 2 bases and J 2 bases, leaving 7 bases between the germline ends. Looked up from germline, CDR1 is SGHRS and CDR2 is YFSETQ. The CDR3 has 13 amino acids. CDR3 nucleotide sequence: TGCGCCAGCAGCTTACGGGGGCAAGAGACCCAGTACTTC. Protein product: CASSLRGQETQYF.

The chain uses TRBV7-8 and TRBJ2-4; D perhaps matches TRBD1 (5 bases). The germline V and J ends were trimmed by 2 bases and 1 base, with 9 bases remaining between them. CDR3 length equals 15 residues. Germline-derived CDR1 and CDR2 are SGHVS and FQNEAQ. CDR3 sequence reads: CASSLNPGAKNIQYF. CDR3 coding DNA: TGTGCCAGCAGCTTAAATCCAGGGGCCAAAAACATTCAGTACTTC.

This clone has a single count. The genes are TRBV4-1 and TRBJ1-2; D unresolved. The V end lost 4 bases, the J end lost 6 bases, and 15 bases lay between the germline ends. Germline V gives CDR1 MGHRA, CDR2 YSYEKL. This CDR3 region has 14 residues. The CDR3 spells CASSPGKGRDGYTF. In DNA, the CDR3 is TGCGCCAGCAGCCCCGGGAAAGGGAGGGATGGCTACACCTTC.

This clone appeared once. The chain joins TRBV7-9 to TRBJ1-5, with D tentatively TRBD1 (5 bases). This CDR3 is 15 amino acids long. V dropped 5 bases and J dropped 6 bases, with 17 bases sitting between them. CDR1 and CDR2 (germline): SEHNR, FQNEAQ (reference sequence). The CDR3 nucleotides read TGTGCCAGCAGCAAGGTGGGGGGGATGGGTCAGCCCCAGCATTTT. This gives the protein CASSKVGGMGQPQHF.

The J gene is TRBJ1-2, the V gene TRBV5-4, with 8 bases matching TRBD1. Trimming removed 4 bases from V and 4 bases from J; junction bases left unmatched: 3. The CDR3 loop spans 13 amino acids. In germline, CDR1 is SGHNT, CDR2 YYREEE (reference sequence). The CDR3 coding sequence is TGTGCCAGCAGCGAGGACAGGGCCTATGGCTACACCTTC. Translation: CASSEDRAYGYTF. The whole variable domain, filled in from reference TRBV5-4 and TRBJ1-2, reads ETGVTQSPTHLIKTRGQQVTLRCSSQSGHNTVSWYQQALGQGPQFIFQYYREEENGRGNFPPRFSGLQFPNYSSELNVNALELDDSALYLCASSEDRAYGYTFGSGTRLTVV.

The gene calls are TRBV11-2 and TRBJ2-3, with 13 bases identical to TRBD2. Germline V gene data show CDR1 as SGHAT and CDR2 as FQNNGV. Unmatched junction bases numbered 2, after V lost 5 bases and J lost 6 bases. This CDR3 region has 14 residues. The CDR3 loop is CASSPGLAGDTQYF. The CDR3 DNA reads TGTGCCAGCAGCCCGGGACTAGCGGGGGATACGCAGTATTTT.

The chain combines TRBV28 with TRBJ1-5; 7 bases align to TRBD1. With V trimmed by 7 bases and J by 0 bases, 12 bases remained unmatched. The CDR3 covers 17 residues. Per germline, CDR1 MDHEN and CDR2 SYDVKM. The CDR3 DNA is TGTGCCAGCAAGTCCCGGGACAGCGGATATAGCAATCAGCCCCAGCATTTT. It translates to CASKSRDSGYSNQPQHF.